The clone carrying this T cell receptor (beta chain) was found a few times. The source of the sample is a study of blood T cell repertoires in COVID-19. Study summary: Samples of COVID-19 (acute and convalescent) were obtained from the United States, Italy and Spain. The analysed material was cDNA or gDNA that came from T cells, B-cell-depleted T cells, or PBMCs.

In the source study's methods: Amplifying reference gene primers gave estimates of nucleated cell counts. The assay was immunoSEQ multiplex PCR, and TCRdb's table has in-frame clones only and misses some. V, J and clone size are taken as reported in that table, and D and trimming were inferred from the DNA itself. The top ten clones hold approximately 7.2% of a sample with roughly 7,800 clones, 88% of them seen once. The source material was peripheral blood. The receptor was derived from a woman aged 45 to 65 with active or convalescent COVID-19.

CDR3 residues: CASSHNNEQFF. CDR3 coding DNA: TGTGCCAGCAGTCACAACAATGAGCAGTTCTTC. V and J are TRBV6-6 and TRBJ2-1; D ambiguous. Trimming shortened V by 5 bases and J by 5 bases, and 4 bases separated the two germline ends. Germline V gene data show CDR1 as MNHNY and CDR2 as SVGAGI (reference sequence). CDR3 length equals 11 residues.